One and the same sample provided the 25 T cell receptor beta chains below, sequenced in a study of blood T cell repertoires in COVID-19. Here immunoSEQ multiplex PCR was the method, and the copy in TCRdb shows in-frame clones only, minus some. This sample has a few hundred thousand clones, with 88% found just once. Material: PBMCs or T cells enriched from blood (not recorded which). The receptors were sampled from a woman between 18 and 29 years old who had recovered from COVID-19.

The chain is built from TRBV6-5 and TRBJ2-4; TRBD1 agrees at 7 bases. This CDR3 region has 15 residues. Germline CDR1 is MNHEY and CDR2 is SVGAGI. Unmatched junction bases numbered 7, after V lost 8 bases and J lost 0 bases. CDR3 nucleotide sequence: TGTGCCAGCGCAAGACAGGGTAAAGCCAAAAACATTCAGTACTTC. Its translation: CASARQGKAKNIQYF.

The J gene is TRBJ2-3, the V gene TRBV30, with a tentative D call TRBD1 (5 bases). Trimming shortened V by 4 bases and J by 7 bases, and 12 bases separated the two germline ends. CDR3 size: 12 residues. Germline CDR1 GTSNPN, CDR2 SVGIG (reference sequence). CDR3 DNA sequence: TGTGCCTGGAAACAGGACGCTAATACGCAGTATTTT. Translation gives CAWKQDANTQYF.

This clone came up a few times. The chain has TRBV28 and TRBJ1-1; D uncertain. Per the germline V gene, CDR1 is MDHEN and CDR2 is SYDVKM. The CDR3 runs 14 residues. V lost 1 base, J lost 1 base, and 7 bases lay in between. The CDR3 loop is CASSLYRRNTEAFF. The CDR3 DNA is TGTGCCAGCAGTTTATATCGCAGGAACACTGAAGCTTTCTTT.

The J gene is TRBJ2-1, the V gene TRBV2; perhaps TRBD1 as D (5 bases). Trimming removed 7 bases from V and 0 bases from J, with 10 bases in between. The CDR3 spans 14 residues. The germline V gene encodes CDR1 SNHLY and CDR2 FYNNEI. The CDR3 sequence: CASIRGSSYNEQFF. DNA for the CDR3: TGTGCCAGCATAAGGGGTAGCTCCTACAATGAGCAGTTCTTC.

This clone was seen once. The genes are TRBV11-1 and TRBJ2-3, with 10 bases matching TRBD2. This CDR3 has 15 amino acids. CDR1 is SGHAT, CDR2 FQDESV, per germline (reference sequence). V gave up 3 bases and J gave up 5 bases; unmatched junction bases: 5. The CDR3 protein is CASSFPAGGQDTQYF. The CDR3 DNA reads TGTGCCAGCAGCTTCCCAGCGGGGGGGCAAGATACGCAGTATTTT. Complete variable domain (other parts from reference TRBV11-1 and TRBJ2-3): EAEVAQSPRYKITEKSQAVAFWCDPISGHATLYWYRQILGQGPELLVQFQDESVVDDSQLPKDRFSAERLKGVDSTLKIQPAELGDSAMYLCASSFPAGGQDTQYFGPGTRLTVL.

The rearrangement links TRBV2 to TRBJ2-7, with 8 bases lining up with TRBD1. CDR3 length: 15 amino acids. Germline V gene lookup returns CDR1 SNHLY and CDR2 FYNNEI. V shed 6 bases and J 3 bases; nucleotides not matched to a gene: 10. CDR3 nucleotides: TGTGCCAGCAGGGATCAACAGGGGGGCAACTACGAGCAGTACTTC. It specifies CASRDQQGGNYEQYF.

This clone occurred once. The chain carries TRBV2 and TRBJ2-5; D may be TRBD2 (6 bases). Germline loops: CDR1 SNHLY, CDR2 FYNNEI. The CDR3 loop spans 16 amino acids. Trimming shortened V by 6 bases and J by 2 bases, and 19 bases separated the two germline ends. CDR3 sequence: CASRDVLGTSQETQYF. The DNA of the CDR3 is TGTGCCAGCAGGGATGTACTCGGGACTTCTCAAGAGACCCAGTACTTC.

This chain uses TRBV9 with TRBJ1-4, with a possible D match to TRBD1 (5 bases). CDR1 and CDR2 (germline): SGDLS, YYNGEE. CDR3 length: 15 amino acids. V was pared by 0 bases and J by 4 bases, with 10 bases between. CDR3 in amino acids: CASSVGGSYNEKLFF. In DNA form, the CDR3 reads TGTGCCAGCAGCGTAGGGGGCAGTTATAATGAAAAACTGTTTTTT. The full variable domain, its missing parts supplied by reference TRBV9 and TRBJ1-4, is DSGVTQTPKHLITATGQRVTLRCSPRSGDLSVYWYQQSLDQGLQFLIQYYNGEERAKGNILERFSAQQFPDLHSELNLSSLELGDSALYFCASSVGGSYNEKLFFGSGTQLSVL.

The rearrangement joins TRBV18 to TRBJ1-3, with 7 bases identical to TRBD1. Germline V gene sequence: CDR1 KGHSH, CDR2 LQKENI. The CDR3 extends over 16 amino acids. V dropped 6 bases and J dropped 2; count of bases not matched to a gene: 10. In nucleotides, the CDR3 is TGTGCCAGCTCGTACCAGACAGGGACTCCTGGAAACACCATATATTTT. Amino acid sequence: CASSYQTGTPGNTIYF.

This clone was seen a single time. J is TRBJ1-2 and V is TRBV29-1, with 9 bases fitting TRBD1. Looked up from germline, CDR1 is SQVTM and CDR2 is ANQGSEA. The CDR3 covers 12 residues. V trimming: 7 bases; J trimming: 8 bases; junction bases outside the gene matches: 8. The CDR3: CSAYTGGGGYTF. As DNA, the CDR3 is TGCAGCGCCTATACAGGGGGCGGCGGCTACACCTTC.

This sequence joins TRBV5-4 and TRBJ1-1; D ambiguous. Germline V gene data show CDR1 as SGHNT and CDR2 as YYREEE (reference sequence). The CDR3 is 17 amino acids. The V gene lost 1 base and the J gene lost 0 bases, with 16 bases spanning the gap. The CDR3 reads CASSLPSGGRMNTEAFF. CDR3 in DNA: TGTGCCAGCAGCTTGCCATCCGGAGGACGAATGAACACTGAAGCTTTCTTT.

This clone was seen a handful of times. The CDR3 sequence is CASSFRTGENTEAFF. CDR3 DNA sequence: TGCGCCAGCAGCTTCCGGACAGGGGAGAACACTGAAGCTTTCTTT. The gene calls are TRBV5-1 and TRBJ1-1; 9 bases match TRBD1. This CDR3 contains 15 residues. Germline CDR1 SGHRS, CDR2 YFSETQ. V lost 2 bases to trimming and J lost 1 base; unmatched junction nucleotides: 3. Full variable domain (rest looked up from reference TRBV5-1 and TRBJ1-1): KAGVTQTPRYLIKTRGQQVTLSCSPISGHRSVSWYQQTPGQGLQFLFEYFSETQRNKGNFPGRFSGRQFSNSRSEMNVSTLELGDSALYLCASSFRTGENTEAFFGQGTRLTVV.

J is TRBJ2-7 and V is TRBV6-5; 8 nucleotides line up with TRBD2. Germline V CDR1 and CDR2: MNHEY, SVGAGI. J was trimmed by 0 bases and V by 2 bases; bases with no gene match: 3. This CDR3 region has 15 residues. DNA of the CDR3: TGTGCCAGCAGTTACAGTACTAGCGGCTCCTACGAGCAGTACTTC. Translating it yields CASSYSTSGSYEQYF.

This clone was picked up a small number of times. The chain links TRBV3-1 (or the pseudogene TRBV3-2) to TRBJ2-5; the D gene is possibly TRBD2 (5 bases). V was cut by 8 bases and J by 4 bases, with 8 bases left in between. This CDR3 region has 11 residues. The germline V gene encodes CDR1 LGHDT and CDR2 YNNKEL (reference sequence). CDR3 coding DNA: TGTGCCAGCGATGAGGGAGAGACCCAGTACTTC. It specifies CASDEGETQYF.

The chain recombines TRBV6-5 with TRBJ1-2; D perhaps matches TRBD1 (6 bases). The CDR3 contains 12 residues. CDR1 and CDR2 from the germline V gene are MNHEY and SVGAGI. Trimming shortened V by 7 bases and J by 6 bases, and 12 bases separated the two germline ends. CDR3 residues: CASTWTADGYTF. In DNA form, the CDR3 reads TGTGCCAGCACGTGGACAGCGGATGGCTACACCTTC.

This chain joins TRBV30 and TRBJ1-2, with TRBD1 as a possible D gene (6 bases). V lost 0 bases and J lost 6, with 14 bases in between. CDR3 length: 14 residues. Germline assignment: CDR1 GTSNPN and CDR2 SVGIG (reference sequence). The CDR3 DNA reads TGTGCCTGGAGTGTTCAGGGGTCTAGGGATGGCTACACCTTC. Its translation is CAWSVQGSRDGYTF.

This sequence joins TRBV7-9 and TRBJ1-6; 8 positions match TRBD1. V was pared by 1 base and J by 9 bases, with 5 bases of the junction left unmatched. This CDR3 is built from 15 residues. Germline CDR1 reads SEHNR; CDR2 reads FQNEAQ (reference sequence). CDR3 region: CASSLGTGITSPLHF. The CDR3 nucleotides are TGTGCCAGCAGCTTAGGGACAGGGATAACTTCACCCCTCCACTTT.

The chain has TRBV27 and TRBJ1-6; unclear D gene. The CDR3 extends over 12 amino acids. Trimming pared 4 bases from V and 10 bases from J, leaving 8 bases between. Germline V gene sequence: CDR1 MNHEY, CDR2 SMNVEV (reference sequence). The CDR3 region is CASSSPQSPLHF. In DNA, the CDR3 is TGTGCCAGCAGTTCTCCCCAGTCACCCCTCCACTTT.

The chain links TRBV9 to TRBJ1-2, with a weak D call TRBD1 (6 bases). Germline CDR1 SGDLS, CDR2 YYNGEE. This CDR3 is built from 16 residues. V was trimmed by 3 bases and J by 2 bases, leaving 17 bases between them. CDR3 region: CASSDHSRGLNYGYTF. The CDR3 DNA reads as TGTGCCAGCAGCGACCATAGCAGGGGATTAAACTATGGCTACACCTTC.

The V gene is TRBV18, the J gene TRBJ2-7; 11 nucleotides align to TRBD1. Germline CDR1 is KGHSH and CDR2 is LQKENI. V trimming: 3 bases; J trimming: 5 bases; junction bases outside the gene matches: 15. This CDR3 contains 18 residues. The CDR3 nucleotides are TGTGCCAGCTCACCGGGCTTCTTATGGAGGACAGGGGGCGACGAGCAGTACTTC. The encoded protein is CASSPGFLWRTGGDEQYF.

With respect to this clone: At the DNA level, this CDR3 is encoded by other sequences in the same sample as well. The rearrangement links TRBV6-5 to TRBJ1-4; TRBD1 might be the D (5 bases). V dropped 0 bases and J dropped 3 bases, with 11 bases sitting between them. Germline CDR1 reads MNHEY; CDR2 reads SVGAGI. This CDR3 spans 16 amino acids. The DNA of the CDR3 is TGTGCCAGCAGTTACTCGATGGGGGGATCTAATGAAAAACTGTTTTTT. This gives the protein CASSYSMGGSNEKLFF.

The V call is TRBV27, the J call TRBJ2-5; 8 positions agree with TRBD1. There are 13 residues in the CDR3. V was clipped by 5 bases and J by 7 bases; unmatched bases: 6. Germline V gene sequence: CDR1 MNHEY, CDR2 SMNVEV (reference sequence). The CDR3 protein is CASSLGQGGTQYF. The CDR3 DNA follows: TGTGCCAGCAGTCTAGGACAGGGAGGGACCCAGTACTTC.

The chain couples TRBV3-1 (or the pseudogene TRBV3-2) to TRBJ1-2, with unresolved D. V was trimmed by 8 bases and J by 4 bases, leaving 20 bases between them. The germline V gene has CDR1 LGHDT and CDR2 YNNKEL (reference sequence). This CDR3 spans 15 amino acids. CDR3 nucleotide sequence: TGTGCCAGCGGCCCAACGCTCCTAGGTTCCTATGGCTACACCTTC. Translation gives CASGPTLLGSYGYTF.

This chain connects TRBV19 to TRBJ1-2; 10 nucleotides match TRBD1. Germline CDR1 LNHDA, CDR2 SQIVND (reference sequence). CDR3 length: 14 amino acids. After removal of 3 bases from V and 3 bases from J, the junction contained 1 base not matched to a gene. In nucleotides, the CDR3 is TGTGCCAGTAGTATCGGGACAGGGGACTATGGCTACACCTTC. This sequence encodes CASSIGTGDYGYTF.

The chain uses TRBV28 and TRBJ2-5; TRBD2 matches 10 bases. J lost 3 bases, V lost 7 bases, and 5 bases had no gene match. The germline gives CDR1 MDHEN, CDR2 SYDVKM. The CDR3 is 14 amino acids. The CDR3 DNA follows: TGTGCCAGCACCCAGCGGGGGGGGGAAGAGACCCAGTACTTC. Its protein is CASTQRGGEETQYF.